This TCR beta chain was profiled in a study of CD8 T cells in ankylosing spondylitis. Study-level results: Matched ankylosing spondylitis synovial fluid reportedly showed significant enrichment of disease-linked clones. Earlier reports found some motif variants in synovial fluid and blood in reactive arthritis. A TCR beta motif of fewer than ten highly homologous variants appeared characteristic of ankylosing spondylitis blood.

Many counts were recorded for this clonotype. Its antigen is undetermined. Each CDR3 protein is one row after TCRdb ran MiXCR on the 5' RACE reads. This sample yields over 100,000 distinct CDR3 sequences, of which over 6% are seen a single time; over 9% belongs to the top ten. From germline, CDR1 is SGHDN and CDR2 FVKESK. The CDR3 has 13 amino acids. V lost 6 bases and J lost 7, with 13 bases in between. The sequencing input was blood, either unsorted or a sorted T cell fraction (not recorded which). The sequence came from a male donor with ankylosing spondylitis or in good health (not recorded which). This chain connects TRBV14 to TRBJ1-5; D is possibly TRBD1 (5 bases). In DNA, the CDR3 is TGTGCCAGCAGTCTCGGGGCCGGGCAGCCCCAGCATTTT. The encoded protein is CASSLGAGQPQHF.